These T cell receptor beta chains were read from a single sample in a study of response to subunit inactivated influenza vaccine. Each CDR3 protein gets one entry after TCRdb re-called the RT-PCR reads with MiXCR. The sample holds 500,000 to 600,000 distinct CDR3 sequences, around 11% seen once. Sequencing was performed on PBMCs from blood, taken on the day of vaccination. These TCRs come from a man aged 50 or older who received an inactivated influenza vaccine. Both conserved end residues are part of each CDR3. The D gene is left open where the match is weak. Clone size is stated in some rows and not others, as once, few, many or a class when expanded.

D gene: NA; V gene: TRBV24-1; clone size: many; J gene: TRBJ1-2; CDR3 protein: CATSDKGAYGYTF; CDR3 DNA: TGTGCCACCAGTGATAAAGGGGCCTATGGCTACACCTTC
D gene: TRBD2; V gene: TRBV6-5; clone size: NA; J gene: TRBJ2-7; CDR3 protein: CASSYSGTSGRWSYEQYF; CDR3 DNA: TGTGCCAGCAGTTACTCGGGGACTAGCGGGAGATGGTCCTACGAGCAGTACTTC
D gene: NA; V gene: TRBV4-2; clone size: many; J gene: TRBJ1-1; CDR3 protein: CASSQDLRNTEAFF; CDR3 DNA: TGTGCCAGCAGCCAAGATCTTAGGAACACTGAAGCTTTCTTT
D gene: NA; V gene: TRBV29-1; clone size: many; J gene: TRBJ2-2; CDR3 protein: CSVSYRQGGTGELFF; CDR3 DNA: TGCAGCGTTTCATACCGACAGGGAGGCACCGGGGAGCTGTTTTTT
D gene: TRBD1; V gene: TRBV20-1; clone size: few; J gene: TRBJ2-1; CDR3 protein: CSAPRGPSYNEQFF; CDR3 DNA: TGCAGTGCCCCGAGGGGGCCGTCCTACAATGAGCAGTTCTTC
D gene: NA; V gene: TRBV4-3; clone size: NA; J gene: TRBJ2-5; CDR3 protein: CASSQDMGSGETQYF; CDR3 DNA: TGCGCCAGCAGCCAAGATATGGGGAGTGGAGAGACCCAGTACTTC
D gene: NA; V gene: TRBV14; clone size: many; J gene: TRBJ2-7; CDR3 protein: CASSQNQRTYEQYF; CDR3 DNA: TGTGCCAGCAGCCAAAACCAGCGGACCTACGAGCAGTACTTC
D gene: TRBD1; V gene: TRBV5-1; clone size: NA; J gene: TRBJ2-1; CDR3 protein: CASSGGQGARNEQFF; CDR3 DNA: TGCGCCAGCAGCGGGGGACAGGGGGCTAGAAATGAGCAGTTCTTC
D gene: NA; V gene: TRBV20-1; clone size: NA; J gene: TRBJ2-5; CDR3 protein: CSARDLGGGYETQYF; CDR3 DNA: TGCAGTGCTAGAGATCTAGGAGGGGGCTATGAGACCCAGTACTTC
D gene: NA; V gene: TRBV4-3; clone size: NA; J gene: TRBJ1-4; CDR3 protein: CASSQDWETDEKLFF; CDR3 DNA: TGCGCCAGCAGCCAAGATTGGGAAACTGATGAAAAACTGTTTTTT
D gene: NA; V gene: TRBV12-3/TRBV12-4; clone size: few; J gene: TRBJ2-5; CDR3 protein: CASSWGKVQETQYF; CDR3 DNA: TGTGCCAGCAGCTGGGGAAAAGTTCAAGAGACCCAGTACTTC
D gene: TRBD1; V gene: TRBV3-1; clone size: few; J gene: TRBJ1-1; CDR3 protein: CASRQGGGTEAFF; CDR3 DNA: TGTGCCAGCAGACAGGGGGGTGGCACTGAAGCTTTCTTT
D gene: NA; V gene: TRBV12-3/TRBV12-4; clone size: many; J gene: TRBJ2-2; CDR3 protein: CASSNRNTGELFF; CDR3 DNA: TGTGCCAGCAGCAACAGGAACACCGGGGAGCTGTTTTTT
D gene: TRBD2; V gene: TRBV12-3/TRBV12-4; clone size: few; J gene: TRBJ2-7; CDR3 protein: CASTPSGGTHEQYF; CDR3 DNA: TGTGCCAGCACCCCCTCGGGGGGGACCCACGAGCAGTACTTC
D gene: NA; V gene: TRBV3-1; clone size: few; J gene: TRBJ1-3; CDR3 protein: CASSQGLGNTIYF; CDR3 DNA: TGTGCCAGCAGCCAAGGGCTTGGAAACACCATATATTTT
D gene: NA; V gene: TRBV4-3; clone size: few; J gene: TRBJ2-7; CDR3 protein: CASSQDGWGQPYEQYF; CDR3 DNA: TGCGCCAGCAGCCAAGATGGGTGGGGACAACCCTACGAGCAGTACTTC
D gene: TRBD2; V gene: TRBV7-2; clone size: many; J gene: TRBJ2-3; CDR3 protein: CASSFTGTSGDTQYF; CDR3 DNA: TGTGCCAGCAGCTTTACCGGGACTAGCGGAGATACGCAGTATTTT
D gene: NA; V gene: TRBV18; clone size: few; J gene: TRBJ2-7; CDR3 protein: CASSWETGRYEQYF; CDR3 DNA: TGTGCCAGCTCATGGGAAACAGGGAGATACGAGCAGTACTTC
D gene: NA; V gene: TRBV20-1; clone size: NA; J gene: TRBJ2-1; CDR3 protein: CSTTSPGTNEQFF; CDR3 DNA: TGCAGTACCACGTCACCGGGGACTAATGAGCAGTTCTTC
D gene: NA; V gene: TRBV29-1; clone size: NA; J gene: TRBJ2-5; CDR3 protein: CSVASQETQYF; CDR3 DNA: TGCAGCGTTGCCTCGCAAGAGACCCAGTACTTC